A single sample gave rise to the 11 T cell receptor beta chains below, sequenced in a study of spatial heterogeneity in lung cancer. Broader study findings: The study found that expanded intratumoral alpha and beta TCR counts tracked tumor mutation counts.

Regarding time point: sample taken at primary tumor resection. These receptors are not linked to any known antigen. Via MiXCR, TCRdb re-called the 5' RACE reads, giving one row per CDR3 protein. Of roughly 3,600 distinct CDR3 sequences in the sample, about 9% are singletons; the top ten hold more than 13%. The source was lung tumor tissue, collected at surgery. Receptor source: a male donor with early-stage non-small cell lung cancer.

This clonotype was found many times. V usage is TRBV7-2 and J usage is TRBJ2-5, with 8 bases that match TRBD2. CDR1 and CDR2 (germline): SGHTA, FQGNSA. Trimming cost V 6 bases and J 3 bases; bases outside gene matches: 0. The CDR3 contains 12 residues. CDR3 protein: CASSSGEETQYF. The CDR3 DNA sequence: TGTGCCAGCAGTAGCGGGGAAGAGACCCAGTACTTC.

This clonotype is medium-sized (0.01 to 0.1%) within its sample. The chain has TRBV7-6 and TRBJ2-1; the D is unclear. The CDR3 is 15 residues long. V dropped 4 bases and J dropped 11 bases, with 21 bases sitting between them. Germline CDR1 is SGHVS and CDR2 is FNYEAQ. The CDR3 DNA is TGTGCCAGCAGCTCCCAGACGGGTCCTTTTGGGAAGCAGTTCTTC. It translates to CASSSQTGPFGKQFF.

Relative to its sample, this clonotype is medium-sized. V usage is TRBV29-1 and J usage is TRBJ2-5; the D gene is possibly TRBD1 (5 bases). The CDR3 is 13 amino acids. Trimming cost V 4 bases and J 4 bases, with 13 bases left between them. The germline V gene has CDR1 SQVTM and CDR2 ANQGSEA. The chain's CDR3 is CSVAEQAGETQYF. The CDR3, as DNA: TGCAGCGTTGCGGAACAGGCTGGAGAGACCCAGTACTTC.

Judged by abundance, this clonotype is medium-sized (0.01 to 0.1%). The chain has TRBV30 and TRBJ1-2; no clear D gene. This CDR3 is 16 amino acids long. The V gene's germline CDR1 is GTSNPN and CDR2 SVGIG (reference sequence). V lost 6 bases, J lost 2 bases, and 22 bases lay in between. Here the CDR3 reads CACPVFPGAANYGYTF. The CDR3, as DNA: TGTGCCTGCCCTGTGTTTCCGGGCGCCGCAAACTATGGCTACACCTTC.

This clonotype was recorded many times. The chain uses TRBV30 and TRBJ2-5; 7 positions match TRBD2. Trimming cost V 4 bases and J 2 bases; bases outside gene matches: 1. Germline V gene data show CDR1 as GTSNPN and CDR2 as SVGIG (reference sequence). This CDR3 region has 12 residues. The CDR3 sequence: CAWNGGQETQYF. CDR3 in DNA: TGTGCCTGGAACGGGGGGCAAGAGACCCAGTACTTC.

This clonotype was found many times. The chain employs TRBV4-1 and TRBJ2-7; 7 nucleotides align to TRBD1. The J segment lost 3 bases and the V segment lost 4 bases, leaving 18 bases of the junction unmatched. There are 18 residues in the CDR3. Germline loops: CDR1 MGHRA, CDR2 YSYEKL. The DNA of the CDR3 is TGCGCCAGCAGCCTAGCTATTTCCGGGACAGTAAACTTCTACGAGCAGTACTTC. Translation gives CASSLAISGTVNFYEQYF.

This clonotype qualifies as medium-sized. V usage is TRBV28 and J usage is TRBJ2-6; D is undetermined. V was shortened by 7 bases and J by 5 bases, with 12 bases between the two germline ends. Germline V gives CDR1 MDHEN, CDR2 SYDVKM. The CDR3 runs to 14 residues. The CDR3 DNA reads TGTGCCAGCAACGTTTCCCCCTGGGCCAACGTCCTGACTTTC. This codes for CASNVSPWANVLTF.

There are a few counts of this clonotype. The V gene is TRBV7-2, the J gene TRBJ1-5, with no clear D. Trimming removed 4 bases at V and 7 bases at J, with 17 bases between. CDR3 length: 15 amino acids. Looked up from germline, CDR1 is SGHTA and CDR2 is FQGNSA. CDR3 coding DNA: TGTGCCAGCAGCTCAGCTGAACTTTTTTGGCAGCCCCAGCATTTT. Translation gives CASSSAELFWQPQHF.

This clonotype counts as medium-sized. The chain is built from TRBV29-1 and TRBJ2-7; D is possibly TRBD2 (5 bases). The V and J ends lost 7 bases and 3 bases respectively, with 7 bases between them. Germline values: CDR1 SQVTM, CDR2 ANQGSEA. The CDR3 length is 10 residues. The CDR3, as DNA: TGCAGCGGGGGAGACTACGAGCAGTACTTC. It specifies CSGGDYEQYF.

By proportion, this clonotype is medium-sized. This chain joins TRBV7-6 and TRBJ2-3; D is perhaps TRBD2 (6 bases). The CDR3 has 19 amino acids. CDR1 and CDR2 from the germline V gene are SGHVS and FNYEAQ. V shed 4 bases and J shed 5 bases, with 28 bases lying between them. CDR3 sequence reads: CASSCFTGCTGTSRDTQYF. Written as DNA, the CDR3 is TGTGCCAGCAGCTGCTTTACTGGGTGTACTGGGACTTCACGAGATACGCAGTATTTT.

This clonotype is categorized as medium-sized. V gene TRBV7-2 combines with J gene TRBJ2-6; D is unclear. The CDR3 is made up of 17 amino acids. Germline CDR1 and CDR2: SGHTA and FQGNSA. V gave up 1 base and J gave up 0 bases, with 10 bases separating them. The CDR3 is CASSLEVRTSGANVLTF. The CDR3 DNA is TGTGCCAGCAGCTTAGAAGTCCGGACCTCTGGGGCCAACGTCCTGACTTTC.